One and the same sample provided the 20 T cell receptor beta chains below, sequenced in a study of CXCR3-negative and CXCR3-positive naive CD8 T cells. Notes on the study in general: Relative to CXCR3-negative naive cells, CXCR3-positive naive cells had more hydrophobic TRB CDR3s.

UMI-labeled TRB cDNA libraries were prepared by 5' RACE. TCRdb re-called the 5' RACE reads; every CDR3 protein appears as one record, without DNA. The sample table includes about 98,000 distinct CDR3 sequences. These TCRs' antigens remain unknown. Sequenced: naive CXCR3+ CD8+ T cells from blood. Indicated subset: CD45RO-CCR7+CD27+CD95- naive CD8+ T cells expressing CXCR3 (TNR3+). These receptor sequences come from a human donor in good health. Some clones in this sample may be carry-over from other donors' samples.

This chain connects TRBV6-6 to TRBJ2-7; without DNA, the TCRdb call of TRBD1 cannot be checked. The CDR3 is 15 residues long. Germline CDR1 is MNHNY and CDR2 is SVGAGI (reference sequence). CDR3 residues: CASSLHRDRDNEQYF.

The chain employs TRBV7-3 and TRBJ2-2. Per the germline V gene, CDR1 is SGHTA and CDR2 is FQGTGA. This CDR3 spans 12 amino acids. CDR3 sequence reads: CTSSLATGELFF.

The chain uses TRBV29-1 and TRBJ2-1; without DNA, the TCRdb call of TRBD2 cannot be checked. The germline CDR1 and CDR2 sequences are SQVTM and ANQGSEA. CDR3 size: 13 residues. This CDR3 reads CSVEGLREEGEFF.

This chain uses TRBV20-1 with TRBJ2-7; TCRdb proposes TRBD1, but this gene call is untestable without DNA. The CDR3 loop spans 15 amino acids. Germline assignment: CDR1 DFQATT and CDR2 SNEGSKA (reference sequence). CDR3 sequence reads: CSARDLLAGGHEQYF.

The gene calls are TRBV3-2 and TRBJ2-5; TCRdb calls TRBD1, which cannot be checked without DNA. TRBV3-2 is tagged as a pseudogene. The CDR3 sequence is 17 residues long. CDR3 in amino acids: CASSRISIQARQETQYF.

The rearrangement joins TRBV11-2 to TRBJ1-1; the TCRdb call, TRBD1, lacks DNA for checking. Per germline, CDR1 SGHAT and CDR2 FQNNGV. This CDR3 is 16 amino acids long. The CDR3 loop is CASSGLWTGRNTEAFF.

The J gene is TRBJ2-7, the V gene TRBV7-2; the TCRdb call, TRBD1, lacks DNA for checking. CDR3 length equals 16 residues. CDR1 and CDR2 (germline): SGHTA, FQGNSA. CDR3 region: CASRPPPGADSYEQYF.

The chain has TRBV7-2 and TRBJ2-5; TCRdb gives TRBD1 as the D gene, but with no DNA this cannot be confirmed. The CDR3 is made up of 16 amino acids. CDR1 is SGHTA and CDR2 is FQGNSA in the germline V gene. The CDR3 loop is CASSFLGGLPQETQYF.

The chain combines TRBV20-1 with TRBJ2-3; the TRBD2 assignment by TCRdb is unverifiable without DNA. CDR1 is DFQATT and CDR2 is SNEGSKA in the germline V gene (reference sequence). The CDR3 spans 15 residues. The CDR3 region is CSASSSGGASDTQYF.

The J gene is TRBJ2-3, the V gene TRBV5-6; TCRdb indicates TRBD2, and absent DNA this call remains unverified. The CDR3 covers 15 residues. The germline V gene encodes CDR1 SGHDT and CDR2 YYEEEE. CDR3 sequence: CASSLLADSTDTQYF.

This sequence joins TRBV28 and TRBJ1-6. The CDR3 is 18 residues long. CDR1 and CDR2 (germline): MDHEN, SYDVKM. CDR3 sequence: CASVKGTGTVSYNSPLHF.

The chain recombines TRBV29-1 with TRBJ2-7; no DNA is available, so the TRBD2 call from TCRdb remains unchecked. This CDR3 is 14 amino acids long. Germline V lookup: CDR1 SQVTM, CDR2 ANQGSEA. The CDR3 here is CSAHGLAGTYEQYF.

The chain is built from TRBV4-2 and TRBJ1-5. The CDR3 has 13 residues. From germline, CDR1 is LGHNA and CDR2 YNFKEQ. Here the CDR3 reads CASSLLRNQPQHF.

The chain employs TRBV12-3 or TRBV12-4 and TRBJ1-5. The CDR3 covers 14 residues. CDR3 residues: CASSYTYSNQPQHF.

This chain uses TRBV5-1 with TRBJ2-7; lacking DNA, the TRBD1 call made by TCRdb goes unchecked. Germline V gene sequence: CDR1 SGHRS, CDR2 YFSETQ. The CDR3 is 14 residues long. CDR3 sequence reads: CASSLGQGLYEQYF. The full variable domain, rest sourced from reference TRBV5-1 and TRBJ2-7, is KAGVTQTPRYLIKTRGQQVTLSCSPISGHRSVSWYQQTPGQGLQFLFEYFSETQRNKGNFPGRFSGRQFSNSRSEMNVSTLELGDSALYLCASSLGQGLYEQYFGPGTRLTVT.

This chain joins TRBV6-2 or TRBV6-3 and TRBJ2-3. Germline-derived CDR1 and CDR2 are MNHEY and SVGEGT. The CDR3 sequence is 14 residues long. CDR3: CASSYSTSTDTQYF.

The V and J genes are TRBV28 and TRBJ2-2; TCRdb's D call of TRBD1 is untestable without DNA. Per germline, CDR1 MDHEN and CDR2 SYDVKM. The CDR3 extends over 15 amino acids. The CDR3 spells CASSAQGANTGELFF.

The gene calls are TRBV12-3 or TRBV12-4 and TRBJ2-1; TCRdb calls TRBD2, which cannot be checked without DNA. CDR3 length: 15 amino acids. The CDR3 region is CASSLEDFGSDEQFF.

The V call is TRBV5-1, the J call TRBJ2-7; TCRdb proposes TRBD2, but this gene call is untestable without DNA. CDR3 length: 14 residues. Germline V gene sequence: CDR1 SGHRS, CDR2 YFSETQ. CDR3: CASSFPRCFGPPGF. Looking up the rest from reference TRBV5-1 and TRBJ2-7 gives the full variable domain: KAGVTQTPRYLIKTRGQQVTLSCSPISGHRSVSWYQQTPGQGLQFLFEYFSETQRNKGNFPGRFSGRQFSNSRSEMNVSTLELGDSALYLCASSFPRCFGPPGFGPGTRLTVT.

The V and J genes are TRBV30 and TRBJ2-7. The V gene's germline CDR1 is GTSNPN and CDR2 SVGIG (reference sequence). This CDR3 comprises 12 residues. CDR3 amino acids: CAWSLSTDEQYF.